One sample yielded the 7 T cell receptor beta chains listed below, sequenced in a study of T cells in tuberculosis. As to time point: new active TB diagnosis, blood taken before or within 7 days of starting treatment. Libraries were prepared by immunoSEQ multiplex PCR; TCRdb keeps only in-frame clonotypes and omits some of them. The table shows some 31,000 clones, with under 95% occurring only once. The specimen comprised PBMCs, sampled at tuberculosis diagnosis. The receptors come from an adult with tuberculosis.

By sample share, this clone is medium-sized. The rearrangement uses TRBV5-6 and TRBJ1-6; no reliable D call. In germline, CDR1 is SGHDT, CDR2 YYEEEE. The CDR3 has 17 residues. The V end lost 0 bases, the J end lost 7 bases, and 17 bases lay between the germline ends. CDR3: CASSLVQAVLPNSPLHF. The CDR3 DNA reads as TGTGCCAGCAGCTTGGTTCAGGCCGTTCTACCGAATTCACCCCTCCACTTT.

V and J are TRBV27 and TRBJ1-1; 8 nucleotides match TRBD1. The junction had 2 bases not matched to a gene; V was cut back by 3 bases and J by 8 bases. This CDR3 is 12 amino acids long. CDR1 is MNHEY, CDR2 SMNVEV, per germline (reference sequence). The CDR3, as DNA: TGTGCCAGCAGTTTCCGACAGGGGGAAGCTTTCTTT. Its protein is CASSFRQGEAFF.

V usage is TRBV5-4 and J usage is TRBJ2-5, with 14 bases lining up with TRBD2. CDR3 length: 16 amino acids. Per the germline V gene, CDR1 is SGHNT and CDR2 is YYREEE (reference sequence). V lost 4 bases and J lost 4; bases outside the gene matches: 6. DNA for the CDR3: TGTGCCAGCAGCCCGACTAGCGGGAGGGTGAGAGAGACCCAGTACTTC. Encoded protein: CASSPTSGRVRETQYF.

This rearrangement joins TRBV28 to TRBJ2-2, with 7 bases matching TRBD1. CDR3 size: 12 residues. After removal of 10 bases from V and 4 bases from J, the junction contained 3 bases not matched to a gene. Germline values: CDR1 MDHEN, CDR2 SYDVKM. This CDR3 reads CAIQGSTGELFF. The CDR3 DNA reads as TGTGCCATACAGGGGTCCACCGGGGAGCTGTTTTTT.

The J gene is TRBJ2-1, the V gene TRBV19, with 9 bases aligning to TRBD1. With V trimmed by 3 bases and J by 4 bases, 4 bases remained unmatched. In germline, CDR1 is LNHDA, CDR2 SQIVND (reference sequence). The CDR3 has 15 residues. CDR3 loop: CASSIPGTGYNEQFF. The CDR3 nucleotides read TGTGCCAGTAGTATCCCCGGGACAGGGTACAATGAGCAGTTCTTC.

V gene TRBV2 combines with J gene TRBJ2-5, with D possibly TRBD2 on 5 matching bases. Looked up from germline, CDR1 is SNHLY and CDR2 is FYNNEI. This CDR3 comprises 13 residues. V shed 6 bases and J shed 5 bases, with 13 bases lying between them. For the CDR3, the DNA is TGTGCCAGCAGCGCTAATCGCGGGGAGACCCAGTACTTC. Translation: CASSANRGETQYF.

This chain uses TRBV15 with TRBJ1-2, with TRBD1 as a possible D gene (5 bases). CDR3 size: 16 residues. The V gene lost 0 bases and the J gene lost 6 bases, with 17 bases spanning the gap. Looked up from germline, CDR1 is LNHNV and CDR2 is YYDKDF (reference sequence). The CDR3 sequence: CATSREGGSAVDGYTF. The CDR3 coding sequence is TGTGCCACCAGCAGAGAGGGGGGTTCCGCCGTGGATGGCTACACCTTC.